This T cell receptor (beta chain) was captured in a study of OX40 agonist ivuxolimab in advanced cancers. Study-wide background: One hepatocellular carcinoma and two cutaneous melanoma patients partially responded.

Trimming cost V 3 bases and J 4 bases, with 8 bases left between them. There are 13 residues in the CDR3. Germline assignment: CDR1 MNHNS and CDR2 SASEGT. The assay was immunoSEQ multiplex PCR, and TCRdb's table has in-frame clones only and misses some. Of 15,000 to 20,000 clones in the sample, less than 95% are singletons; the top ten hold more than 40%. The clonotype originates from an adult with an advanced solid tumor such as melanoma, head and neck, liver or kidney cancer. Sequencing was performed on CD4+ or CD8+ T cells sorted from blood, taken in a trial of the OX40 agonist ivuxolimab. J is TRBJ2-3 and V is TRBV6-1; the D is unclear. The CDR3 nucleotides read TGTGCCAGCAGTGATGATAGACCAGATACGCAGTATTTT. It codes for CASSDDRPDTQYF.